This is a list of T cell receptor beta chains from one sample in a study of blood T cell repertoires in COVID-19. Assay used: immunoSEQ multiplex PCR; TCRdb lists only in-frame clones, some missing. The sample carries around 440,000 clones, 88% recorded once. Material: peripheral blood. The receptor set was obtained from a woman aged 45-59 years with COVID-19, enrolled during active disease. Each CDR3 is given with its conserved first and last residue. The order of the fields is J gene, V gene, D gene, clone size, CDR3 protein, CDR3 DNA. D genes are given only for firm matches. Clone sizes are given selectively: once, few, many, or a class where the clone is expanded.

>TRBJ2-7|TRBV21-1|-|-
CASSRSTPLHYEQYF
TGTGCCAGCAGCAGATCGACACCCCTCCACTACGAGCAGTACTTC
>TRBJ1-3|TRBV5-1|-|-
CASSQGVPGNTIYF
TGCGCCAGCAGCCAGGGTGTTCCTGGAAACACCATATATTTT
>TRBJ1-2|TRBV28|-|once
CATQRDNYGYTF
TGTGCCACCCAGAGGGATAACTATGGCTACACCTTC
>TRBJ1-1|TRBV5-6|-|once
CASSFAAGDTEAFF
TGTGCCAGCAGCTTTGCGGCGGGAGACACTGAAGCTTTCTTT
>TRBJ2-1|TRBV5-4|-|-
CASSVQWSSYNEQFF
TGTGCCAGCAGCGTGCAGTGGAGCTCCTACAATGAGCAGTTCTTC
>TRBJ2-5|TRBV2|TRBD1|-
CASRTTGGAETQYF
TGTGCCAGCAGAACGACAGGGGGCGCCGAGACCCAGTACTTC
>TRBJ2-3|TRBV5-1|-|-
CASSFLRGSTDTQYF
TGCGCCAGCAGCTTCTTACGGGGGAGCACAGATACGCAGTATTTT
>TRBJ2-2|TRBV9|-|-
CASSTTRTGELFF
TGTGCCAGCAGCACCACCAGAACCGGGGAGCTGTTTTTT
>TRBJ1-1|TRBV28|-|-
CASSLAGGNTEAFF
TGTGCCAGCAGTTTGGCGGGAGGAAACACTGAAGCTTTCTTT
>TRBJ1-1|TRBV27|TRBD1|-
CASSPGTGGEAFF
TGTGCCAGCAGCCCCGGGACAGGTGGGGAAGCTTTCTTT
>TRBJ2-7|TRBV3-1/TRBV3-2|-|-
CASSLRSSTPTSGQYF
TGTGCCAGCAGCCTAAGGTCTAGCACGCCCACGTCGGGGCAGTACTTC
>TRBJ1-2|TRBV7-9|TRBD1|-
CASSPSTGRLGSGYTF
TGTGCCAGCAGCCCGTCGACAGGGCGTCTAGGAAGTGGCTACACCTTC
>TRBJ2-5|TRBV28|TRBD2|-
CASRGDVETQYF
TGTGCCAGCCGGGGGGACGTGGAGACCCAGTACTTC
>TRBJ1-3|TRBV18|TRBD1|-
CASSPQQGEGNTIYF
TGTGCCAGCTCACCCCAACAGGGGGAAGGAAACACCATATATTTT
>TRBJ1-1|TRBV19|-|-
CASSIERRGWDTEAFF
TGTGCCAGTAGTATCGAGAGGAGGGGTTGGGACACTGAAGCTTTCTTT
>TRBJ2-7|TRBV7-6|-|once
CASSPSGVYEQYF
TGTGCCAGCAGCCCCTCGGGTGTGTACGAGCAGTACTTC
>TRBJ1-2|TRBV6-5|TRBD1|-
CASRPTAQGIYGYTF
TGTGCCAGCAGGCCTACTGCACAGGGGATCTATGGCTACACCTTC
>TRBJ2-1|TRBV11-2|-|-
CASSSTGQSFNEQFF
TGTGCCAGCAGCTCAACAGGACAGTCGTTCAATGAGCAGTTCTTC
>TRBJ1-1|TRBV6-5|-|-
CASEPRNGAEAFF
TGTGCCAGCGAGCCCCGTAATGGAGCTGAAGCTTTCTTT
>TRBJ2-1|TRBV6-5|-|-
CAIEPGYGQFF
TGTGCCATCGAACCAGGGTATGGGCAGTTCTTC
>TRBJ1-2|TRBV28|TRBD1|-
CASRGQGAWGNYGYTF
TGTGCCAGCAGAGGACAGGGGGCTTGGGGTAACTATGGCTACACCTTC
>TRBJ2-7|TRBV6-5|-|-
CASSPTGLVYEQYF
TGTGCCAGCAGTCCTACGGGACTGGTATACGAGCAGTACTTC
>TRBJ2-3|TRBV5-1|TRBD1|-
CASSLVAWQGADTQYF
TGCGCCAGCAGCTTGGTGGCTTGGCAGGGGGCAGATACGCAGTATTTT
>TRBJ2-7|TRBV4-2|TRBD2|-
CASSQDEAGENEQYF
TGTGCCAGCAGCCAAGATGAGGCGGGAGAGAACGAGCAGTACTTC
>TRBJ2-3|TRBV30|TRBD2|-
CAWSLMGLSDTQYF
TGTGCCTGGAGTCTAATGGGACTATCAGATACGCAGTATTTT
>TRBJ1-5|TRBV15|-|-
CATSRGKGRDQPQHF
TGTGCCACCAGCAGAGGAAAGGGGAGGGATCAGCCCCAGCATTTT
>TRBJ2-3|TRBV18|-|-
CASSPNFDNSDTQYF
TGTGCCAGCTCACCGAACTTTGATAACTCAGATACGCAGTATTTT
>TRBJ1-6|TRBV27|TRBD1|-
CASSLQGDNSPLHF
TGTGCCAGCAGTTTACAGGGGGATAATTCACCCCTCCACTTT
>TRBJ2-5|TRBV10-1|TRBD2|-
CASSESGLSKETQYF
TGCGCCAGCAGTGAGTCGGGACTATCAAAAGAGACCCAGTACTTC
>TRBJ2-1|TRBV5-1|-|-
CASSLDAGSYNEQFF
TGCGCCAGCAGCCTTGACGCGGGGTCCTACAATGAGCAGTTCTTC
>TRBJ2-7|TRBV5-4|-|few
CASSSNKGISYEQYF
TGTGCCAGCAGCTCGAACAAGGGGATCTCCTACGAGCAGTACTTC
>TRBJ2-7|TRBV9|-|-
CASSPEGGVFSYEQYF
TGTGCCAGCAGCCCCGAAGGGGGGGTATTCTCCTACGAGCAGTACTTC
>TRBJ1-1|TRBV12-3/TRBV12-4|-|-
CASSFGPNTEAFF
TGTGCCAGCAGTTTTGGCCCGAACACTGAAGCTTTCTTT
>TRBJ2-7|TRBV9|-|-
CASSRRTRDEQYF
TGTGCCAGCAGCCGTCGGACACGAGACGAGCAGTACTTC
>TRBJ2-1|TRBV19|TRBD2|-
CASSVPAPAGGQFF
TGTGCCAGTAGTGTTCCAGCCCCGGCGGGGGGGCAGTTCTTC